These T cell receptor beta chains were read from a single sample in a study of OX40 agonist ivuxolimab in advanced cancers. The repertoire was sequenced with immunoSEQ multiplex PCR; TCRdb's copy has only in-frame clones and lacks some. The table has some 85,000 clones, about 88% seen once. The sequences come from CD4+ or CD8+ T cells sorted from blood, collected in a trial of the OX40 agonist ivuxolimab. The receptors shown here come from an adult with an advanced solid tumor such as melanoma, head and neck, liver or kidney cancer. The CDR3 runs from the conserved cysteine through the conserved F or W. The order of the fields is V gene, D gene, J gene, clone size, CDR3 DNA, CDR3 protein. A D gene is named only where the DNA matches it firmly. Where a row states a size, it is once, few, many or the class of an expanded clone; other rows omit it.

V gene: TRBV2; D gene: -; J gene: TRBJ2-7; clone size: -; CDR3 DNA: TGTGCCAGCAGTGACAGATCCTACGAGCAGTACTTC; CDR3 protein: CASSDRSYEQYF
V gene: TRBV4-3; D gene: TRBD2; J gene: TRBJ2-7; clone size: -; CDR3 DNA: TGCGCCAGCAGCCCCCAGCGGGGGTCCTACGAGCAGTACTTC; CDR3 protein: CASSPQRGSYEQYF
V gene: TRBV7-2; D gene: -; J gene: TRBJ1-2; clone size: once; CDR3 DNA: TGTGCCAGCAGCTTACAGGGGTACTATGGCTACACCTTC; CDR3 protein: CASSLQGYYGYTF
V gene: TRBV30; D gene: TRBD2; J gene: TRBJ2-5; clone size: -; CDR3 DNA: TGTGCCTGGAGTCGCGGTCTAGCGGGGGGGTACCAGTACTTC; CDR3 protein: CAWSRGLAGGYQYF
V gene: TRBV5-1; D gene: TRBD2; J gene: TRBJ2-1; clone size: -; CDR3 DNA: TGCGCCAGCAGCTTGTCTAGCGGGGGGCCCCAGGATGAGCAGTTCTTC; CDR3 protein: CASSLSSGGPQDEQFF
V gene: TRBV5-1; D gene: TRBD2; J gene: TRBJ2-5; clone size: -; CDR3 DNA: TGCGCCAGCAGCTTGGCACTAGCGGGAGTAGTAGAGACCCAGTACTTC; CDR3 protein: CASSLALAGVVETQYF
V gene: TRBV2; D gene: TRBD1; J gene: TRBJ2-1; clone size: once; CDR3 DNA: TGTGCCAGCAGGGGGACAGGGCAGCGTGAGCAGTTCTTC; CDR3 protein: CASRGTGQREQFF
V gene: TRBV6-1; D gene: TRBD2; J gene: TRBJ2-3; clone size: -; CDR3 DNA: TGTGCCAGCAGTGAAGTCGGGACTAGCGGGAGGCCCACAGATACGCAGTATTTT; CDR3 protein: CASSEVGTSGRPTDTQYF
V gene: TRBV12-5; D gene: -; J gene: TRBJ1-1; clone size: -; CDR3 DNA: TGTGCTAGTGGTTTAGGGGATTACACTGAAGCTTTCTTT; CDR3 protein: CASGLGDYTEAFF
V gene: TRBV2; D gene: -; J gene: TRBJ2-4; clone size: many; CDR3 DNA: TGTGCCAGCAGAATAGAAGGGGGGAACATTCAGTACTTC; CDR3 protein: CASRIEGGNIQYF
V gene: TRBV4-1; D gene: -; J gene: TRBJ2-1; clone size: -; CDR3 DNA: TGCGCCAGCAGCCAGCTAGGGCTAGCGTGGAATGAGCAGTTCTTC; CDR3 protein: CASSQLGLAWNEQFF
V gene: TRBV10-3; D gene: -; J gene: TRBJ2-3; clone size: -; CDR3 DNA: TGTGCCATCAGTGAGTCGGCTAGCACAGATACGCAGTATTTT; CDR3 protein: CAISESASTDTQYF
V gene: TRBV7-2; D gene: -; J gene: TRBJ1-4; clone size: few; CDR3 DNA: TGTGCCAGCAGCTTATCTATCGCAGTTGCAACTAATGAAAAACTGTTTTTT; CDR3 protein: CASSLSIAVATNEKLFF
V gene: TRBV6-5; D gene: -; J gene: TRBJ2-7; clone size: -; CDR3 DNA: TGTGCCAGCAGTTACTCGAACCGGGGTTCATACGAGCAGTACTTC; CDR3 protein: CASSYSNRGSYEQYF
V gene: TRBV19; D gene: -; J gene: TRBJ2-7; clone size: once; CDR3 DNA: TGTGCCAGTAGGAGTAGGGGAGCCTACGAGCAGTACTTC; CDR3 protein: CASRSRGAYEQYF
V gene: TRBV29-1; D gene: TRBD2; J gene: TRBJ2-3; clone size: -; CDR3 DNA: TGCAGCGTTGAGGCCAGCGGGGACAGCACAGATACGCAGTATTTT; CDR3 protein: CSVEASGDSTDTQYF
V gene: TRBV5-4; D gene: TRBD2; J gene: TRBJ2-3; clone size: once; CDR3 DNA: TGTGCCAGCAGCTCGGTGGTAGCGGGAGCGCATACGCAGTATTTT; CDR3 protein: CASSSVVAGAHTQYF
V gene: TRBV6-6; D gene: -; J gene: TRBJ1-6; clone size: few; CDR3 DNA: TGTGCCAGCAGTCTAGGGGCTTGGGGGTCGAATTCACCCCTCCACTTT; CDR3 protein: CASSLGAWGSNSPLHF
V gene: TRBV29-1; D gene: -; J gene: TRBJ2-1; clone size: -; CDR3 DNA: TGCAGCGTAAGGACAGGAGGGTCCTACAATGAGCAGTTCTTC; CDR3 protein: CSVRTGGSYNEQFF
V gene: TRBV6-5; D gene: -; J gene: TRBJ1-6; clone size: -; CDR3 DNA: TGTGCCAGCAGTTACGAGTCATTAAATAATTCACCCCTCCACTTT; CDR3 protein: CASSYESLNNSPLHF
V gene: TRBV5-1; D gene: TRBD1; J gene: TRBJ1-4; clone size: -; CDR3 DNA: TGCGCCAGCAGCTTGACAGGGGACGGGGCTAATGAAAAACTGTTTTTT; CDR3 protein: CASSLTGDGANEKLFF
V gene: TRBV5-1; D gene: TRBD2; J gene: TRBJ2-1; clone size: once; CDR3 DNA: TGCGCCAGCAGCATAGGACTAGCGGGAGTATCCTACAATGAGCAGTTCTTC; CDR3 protein: CASSIGLAGVSYNEQFF
V gene: TRBV28; D gene: TRBD1; J gene: TRBJ2-7; clone size: -; CDR3 DNA: TGTGCCAGCAGTTCACCGGGACAGAGAAGCTCCTACGAGCAGTACTTC; CDR3 protein: CASSSPGQRSSYEQYF
V gene: TRBV5-1; D gene: -; J gene: TRBJ2-1; clone size: -; CDR3 DNA: TGCGCCAGCAGCTTGGTGGCGGGCATCTACAATGAGCAGTTCTTC; CDR3 protein: CASSLVAGIYNEQFF
V gene: TRBV7-3; D gene: TRBD1; J gene: TRBJ2-7; clone size: -; CDR3 DNA: TGTGCCAGCAGCTCAACCGGGACAGGGCCCTACGAGCAGTACTTC; CDR3 protein: CASSSTGTGPYEQYF
V gene: TRBV28; D gene: TRBD2; J gene: TRBJ2-7; clone size: -; CDR3 DNA: TGTGCCAGCAGGGGGGTAGCGGGTGCCTACGAGCAGTACTTC; CDR3 protein: CASRGVAGAYEQYF
V gene: TRBV11-2; D gene: TRBD1; J gene: TRBJ2-2; clone size: -; CDR3 DNA: TGTGCCAGCAGCCGGACAGGGGCCGGGACCGGGGAGCTGTTTTTT; CDR3 protein: CASSRTGAGTGELFF
V gene: TRBV12-5; D gene: TRBD1; J gene: TRBJ1-1; clone size: -; CDR3 DNA: TGTGCTAGTGCCTCACAGGGGGCGGGCACTGAAGCTTTCTTT; CDR3 protein: CASASQGAGTEAFF
V gene: TRBV6-5; D gene: -; J gene: TRBJ2-5; clone size: -; CDR3 DNA: TGTGCCAGCAGTCAAAACAGGGCGGAGACCCAGTACTTC; CDR3 protein: CASSQNRAETQYF
V gene: TRBV9; D gene: TRBD1; J gene: TRBJ2-7; clone size: few; CDR3 DNA: TGTGCCAGCAGCGTAGGGGCACAGGGGGGCTACGAGCAGTACTTC; CDR3 protein: CASSVGAQGGYEQYF
V gene: TRBV2; D gene: TRBD1; J gene: TRBJ1-5; clone size: once; CDR3 DNA: TGTGCCAGCAGTGAATGGACAGGGGGAATACAGCCCCAGCATTTT; CDR3 protein: CASSEWTGGIQPQHF
V gene: TRBV7-8; D gene: -; J gene: TRBJ1-6; clone size: -; CDR3 DNA: TGTGCCAGCAGCTTATGGGCTTCACCCCTCCACTTT; CDR3 protein: CASSLWASPLHF
V gene: TRBV9; D gene: -; J gene: TRBJ2-1; clone size: few; CDR3 DNA: TGTGCCAGCAGCGTAGTGTCTAGTCTCCACAATGAGCAGTTCTTC; CDR3 protein: CASSVVSSLHNEQFF
V gene: TRBV29-1; D gene: -; J gene: TRBJ1-1; clone size: once; CDR3 DNA: TGCAGCTCCTTCGGGGGAACTGAAGCTTTCTTT; CDR3 protein: CSSFGGTEAFF
V gene: TRBV11-2; D gene: -; J gene: TRBJ2-3; clone size: -; CDR3 DNA: TGTGCCAGCAGCTTTGGGACACGCCTAAACACAGATACGCAGTATTTT; CDR3 protein: CASSFGTRLNTDTQYF
V gene: TRBV19; D gene: TRBD1; J gene: TRBJ2-2; clone size: -; CDR3 DNA: TGTGCCAGTAGTACGGACAGGGGAGCCGGGGAGCTGTTTTTT; CDR3 protein: CASSTDRGAGELFF
V gene: TRBV28; D gene: -; J gene: TRBJ2-2; clone size: -; CDR3 DNA: TGTGCCAGCAGTTTGAGAGACACCGGGGAGCTGTTTTTT; CDR3 protein: CASSLRDTGELFF
V gene: TRBV6-1; D gene: -; J gene: TRBJ2-7; clone size: few; CDR3 DNA: TGTGCCAGCAGTTTGGACGCCTTAGGCGAGCAGTACTTC; CDR3 protein: CASSLDALGEQYF
V gene: TRBV6-6; D gene: TRBD2; J gene: TRBJ2-1; clone size: -; CDR3 DNA: TGTGCCAGCAGGACGGGACTAGCGGCTTCCTACAATGAGCAGTTCTTC; CDR3 protein: CASRTGLAASYNEQFF
V gene: TRBV5-1; D gene: -; J gene: TRBJ2-3; clone size: -; CDR3 DNA: TGCGCCAGCAGCGTGGGACGGACCAGCACAGATACGCAGTATTTT; CDR3 protein: CASSVGRTSTDTQYF
V gene: TRBV29-1; D gene: TRBD1; J gene: TRBJ1-6; clone size: few; CDR3 DNA: TGCAGCGTTGGAGACAGGGGAGGTTCACCCCTCCACTTT; CDR3 protein: CSVGDRGGSPLHF